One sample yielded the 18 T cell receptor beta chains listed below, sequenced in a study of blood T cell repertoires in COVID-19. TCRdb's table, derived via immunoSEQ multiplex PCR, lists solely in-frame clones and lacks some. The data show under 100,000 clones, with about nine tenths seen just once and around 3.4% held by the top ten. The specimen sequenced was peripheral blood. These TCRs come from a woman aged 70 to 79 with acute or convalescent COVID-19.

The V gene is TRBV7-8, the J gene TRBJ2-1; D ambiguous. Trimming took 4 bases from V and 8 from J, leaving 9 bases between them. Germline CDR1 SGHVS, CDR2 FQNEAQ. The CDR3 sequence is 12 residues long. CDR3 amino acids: CASSSKSDEQFF. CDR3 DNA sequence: TGTGCCAGCAGCTCGAAGTCAGATGAGCAGTTCTTC.

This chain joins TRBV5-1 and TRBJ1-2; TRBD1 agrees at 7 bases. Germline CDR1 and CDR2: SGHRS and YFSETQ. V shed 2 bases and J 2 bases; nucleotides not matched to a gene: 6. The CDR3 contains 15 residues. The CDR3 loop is CASSFTGAENYGYTF. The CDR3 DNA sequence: TGCGCCAGCAGCTTTACAGGGGCAGAGAACTATGGCTACACCTTC.

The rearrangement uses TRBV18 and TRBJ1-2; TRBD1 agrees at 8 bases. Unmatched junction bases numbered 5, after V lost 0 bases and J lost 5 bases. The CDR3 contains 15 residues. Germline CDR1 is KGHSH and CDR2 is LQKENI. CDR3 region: CASSPPGQGAYGYTF. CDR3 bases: TGTGCCAGCTCACCACCGGGGCAGGGGGCGTATGGCTACACCTTC.

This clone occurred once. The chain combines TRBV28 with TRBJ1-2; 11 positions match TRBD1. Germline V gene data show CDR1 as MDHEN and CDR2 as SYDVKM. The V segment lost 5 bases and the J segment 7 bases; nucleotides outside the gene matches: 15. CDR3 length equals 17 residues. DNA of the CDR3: TGTGCCAGCAGTCTGAATCTCGGACAGGGGGCGTCGGGTGGCTACACCTTC. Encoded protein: CASSLNLGQGASGGYTF.

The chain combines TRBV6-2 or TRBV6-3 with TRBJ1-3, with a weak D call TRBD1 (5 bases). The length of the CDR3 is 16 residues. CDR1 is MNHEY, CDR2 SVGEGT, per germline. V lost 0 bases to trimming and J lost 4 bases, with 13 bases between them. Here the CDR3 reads CASSYSRPGRGNTIYF. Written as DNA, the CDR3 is TGTGCCAGCAGTTACTCGAGGCCAGGGCGAGGAAACACCATATATTTT.

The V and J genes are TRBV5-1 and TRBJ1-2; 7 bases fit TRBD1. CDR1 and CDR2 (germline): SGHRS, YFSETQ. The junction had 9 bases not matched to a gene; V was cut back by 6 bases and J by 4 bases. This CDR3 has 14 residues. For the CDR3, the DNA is TGCGCCAGCAAGCCAGGGGGAGAGCCCTATGGCTACACCTTC. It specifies CASKPGGEPYGYTF.

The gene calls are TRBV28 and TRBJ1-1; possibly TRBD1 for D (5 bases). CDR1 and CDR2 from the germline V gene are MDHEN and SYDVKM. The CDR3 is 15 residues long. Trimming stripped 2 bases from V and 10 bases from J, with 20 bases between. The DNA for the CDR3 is TGTGCCAGCAGTTTAAATAGTGCAGGGAACGTGAGAGCTTTCTTT. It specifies CASSLNSAGNVRAFF.

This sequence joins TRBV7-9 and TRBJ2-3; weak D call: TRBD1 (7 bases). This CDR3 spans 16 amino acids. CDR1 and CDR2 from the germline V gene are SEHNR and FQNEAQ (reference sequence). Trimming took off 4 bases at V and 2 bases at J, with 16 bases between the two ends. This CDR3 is CASSSNAGQPTDTQYF. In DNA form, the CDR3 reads TGTGCCAGCAGCTCCAACGCGGGACAGCCCACAGATACGCAGTATTTT.

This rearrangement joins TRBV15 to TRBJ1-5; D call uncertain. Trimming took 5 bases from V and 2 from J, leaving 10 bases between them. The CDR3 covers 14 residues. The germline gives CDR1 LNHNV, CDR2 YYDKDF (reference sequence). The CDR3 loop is CATSPGVGNQPQHF. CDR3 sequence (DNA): TGTGCCACCAGCCCGGGAGTCGGCAATCAGCCCCAGCATTTT. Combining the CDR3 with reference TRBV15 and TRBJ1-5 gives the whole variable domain DAMVIQNPRYQVTQFGKPVTLSCSQTLNHNVMYWYQQKSSQAPKLLFHYYDKDFNNEADTPDNFQSRRPNTSFCFLDIRSPGLGDTAMYLCATSPGVGNQPQHFGDGTRLSIL.

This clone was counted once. For the CDR3, the DNA is TGTGCCAGCTCACCACCGACCACAGGAGGAAACACCATATATTTT. Encoded protein: CASSPPTTGGNTIYF. The J gene is TRBJ1-3, the V gene TRBV18; D may be TRBD1 (5 bases). Germline V gives CDR1 KGHSH, CDR2 LQKENI. The CDR3 contains 15 residues. Trimming shortened V by 0 bases and J by 4 bases, and 10 bases separated the two germline ends.

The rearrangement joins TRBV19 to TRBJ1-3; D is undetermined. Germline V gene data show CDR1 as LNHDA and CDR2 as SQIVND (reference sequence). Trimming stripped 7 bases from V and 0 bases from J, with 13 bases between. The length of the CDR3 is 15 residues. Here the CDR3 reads CASIGGFISGNTIYF. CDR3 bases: TGTGCCAGTATTGGAGGATTTATCTCTGGAAACACCATATATTTT. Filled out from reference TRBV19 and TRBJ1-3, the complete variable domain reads DGGITQSPKYLFRKEGQNVTLSCEQNLNHDAMYWYRQDPGQGLRLIYYSQIVNDFQKGDIAEGYSVSREKKESFPLTVTSAQKNPTAFYLCASIGGFISGNTIYFGEGSWLTVV.

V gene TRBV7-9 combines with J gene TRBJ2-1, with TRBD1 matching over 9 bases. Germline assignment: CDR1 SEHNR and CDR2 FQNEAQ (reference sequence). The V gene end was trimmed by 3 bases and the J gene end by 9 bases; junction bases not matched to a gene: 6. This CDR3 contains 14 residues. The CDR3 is CASSFYTGGGEQFF. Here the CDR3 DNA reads TGTGCCAGCAGCTTTTATACAGGGGGCGGTGAGCAGTTCTTC.

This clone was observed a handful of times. The CDR3 DNA reads TGTGCCAGCCATAGCCACCTAGGGGCGGAAGCTTTCTTT. Translating gives CASHSHLGAEAFF. The chain employs TRBV27 and TRBJ1-1; maybe TRBD1 (5 bases). V was cut by 8 bases and J by 8 bases, with 18 bases left in between. This CDR3 comprises 13 residues. From germline, CDR1 is MNHEY and CDR2 SMNVEV (reference sequence).

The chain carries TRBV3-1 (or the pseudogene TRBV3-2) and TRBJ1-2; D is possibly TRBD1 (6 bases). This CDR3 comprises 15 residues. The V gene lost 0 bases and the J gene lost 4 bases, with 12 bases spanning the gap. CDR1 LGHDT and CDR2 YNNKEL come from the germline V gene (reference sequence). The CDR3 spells CASSQDIHRVYGYTF. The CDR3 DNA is TGTGCCAGCAGCCAAGATATTCACAGGGTCTATGGCTACACCTTC.

This CDR3 reads CASSYNHHASSSYEQYF. DNA of the CDR3: TGCGCCAGCAGCTACAATCATCACGCCTCCTCCTCCTACGAGCAGTACTTC. The chain recombines TRBV5-1 with TRBJ2-7; unclear D gene. This CDR3 is built from 17 residues. Germline assignment: CDR1 SGHRS and CDR2 YFSETQ. Trimming cost V 3 bases and J 0 bases, with 19 bases left between them.

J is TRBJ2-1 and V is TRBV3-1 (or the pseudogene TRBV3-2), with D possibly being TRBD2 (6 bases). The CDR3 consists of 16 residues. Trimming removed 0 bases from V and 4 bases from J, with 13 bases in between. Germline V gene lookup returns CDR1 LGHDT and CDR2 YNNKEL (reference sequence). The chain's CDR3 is CASSQDHGSVYNEQFF. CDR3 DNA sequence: TGTGCCAGCAGCCAAGATCACGGGAGTGTTTACAATGAGCAGTTCTTC.

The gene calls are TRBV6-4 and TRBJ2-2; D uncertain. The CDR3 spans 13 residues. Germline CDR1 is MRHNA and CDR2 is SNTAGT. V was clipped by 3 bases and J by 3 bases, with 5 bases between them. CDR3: CASSEFDTGELFF. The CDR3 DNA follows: TGTGCCAGCAGTGAATTCGACACCGGGGAGCTGTTTTTT.

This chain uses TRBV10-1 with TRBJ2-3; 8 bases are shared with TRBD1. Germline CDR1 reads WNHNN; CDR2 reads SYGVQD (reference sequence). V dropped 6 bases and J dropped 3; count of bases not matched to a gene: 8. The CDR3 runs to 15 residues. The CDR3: CASSSGTGGTDTQYF. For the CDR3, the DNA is TGCGCCAGCAGCTCCGGGACAGGCGGTACAGATACGCAGTATTTT.